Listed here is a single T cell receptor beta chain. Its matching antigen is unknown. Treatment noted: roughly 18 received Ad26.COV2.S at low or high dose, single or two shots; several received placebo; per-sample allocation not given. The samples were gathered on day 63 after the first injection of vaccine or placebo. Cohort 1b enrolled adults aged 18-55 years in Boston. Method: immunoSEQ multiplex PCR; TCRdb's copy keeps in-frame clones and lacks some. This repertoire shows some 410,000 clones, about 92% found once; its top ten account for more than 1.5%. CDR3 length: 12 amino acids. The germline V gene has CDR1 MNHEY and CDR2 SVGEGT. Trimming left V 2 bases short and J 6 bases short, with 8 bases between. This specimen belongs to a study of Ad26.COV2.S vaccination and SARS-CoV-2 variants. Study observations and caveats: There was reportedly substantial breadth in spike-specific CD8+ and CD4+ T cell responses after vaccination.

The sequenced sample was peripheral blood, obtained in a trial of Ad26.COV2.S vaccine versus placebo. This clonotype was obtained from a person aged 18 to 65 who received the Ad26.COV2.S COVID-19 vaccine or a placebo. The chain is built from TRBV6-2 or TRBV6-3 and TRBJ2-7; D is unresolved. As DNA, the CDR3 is TGTGCCAGCAGTTACCGGATTAGCGAGCAGTACTTC. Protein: CASSYRISEQYF.